These 27 T cell receptor beta chains share one sample of origin, sequenced in a study of T cells after yellow fever vaccination. MiXCR, applied by TCRdb to the 5' RACE reads, yields one record per CDR3 protein. Altogether 500,000 to 650,000 distinct CDR3 sequences are present, about 15% being singletons, with the ten largest covering 17%. Sequenced material: PBMCs, taken more than 4 days after the first yellow fever vaccination. The receptors come from a man between 18 and 35 years old who received the YFV17D yellow fever vaccine.

V gene TRBV20-1 combines with J gene TRBJ2-2; no clear D. The CDR3 is made up of 15 amino acids. CDR1 and CDR2 (germline): DFQATT, SNEGSKA (reference sequence). The germline V and J ends were trimmed by 2 bases and 4 bases, with 14 bases remaining between them. For the CDR3, the DNA is TGCAGTGCTAGACCGCCTTATGGCGGCACCGGGGAGCTGTTTTTT. Translating gives CSARPPYGGTGELFF.

This clonotype came up a few times. This chain uses TRBV12-3 or TRBV12-4 with TRBJ1-2, with D maybe TRBD1 (5 bases). Trimming took off 3 bases at V and 0 bases at J, with 20 bases between the two ends. The CDR3 sequence is 18 residues long. The CDR3 DNA reads TGTGCCAGCAGTTTCTGGGGAGGGACCATTTTAACTAACTATGGCTACACCTTC. It specifies CASSFWGGTILTNYGYTF.

This clonotype has only a few counts. The gene calls are TRBV5-1 and TRBJ2-5; D unresolved. Germline CDR1 reads SGHRS; CDR2 reads YFSETQ. This CDR3 region has 15 residues. The V gene lost 0 bases and the J gene lost 5 bases, with 14 bases spanning the gap. The CDR3, as DNA: TGCGCCAGCAGCTTGGTCGGTGGGATTGGGGAGACCCAGTACTTC. Protein product: CASSLVGGIGETQYF.

This clonotype was counted ten times or more. The chain recombines TRBV4-1 with TRBJ2-2, with TRBD2 matching over 7 bases. The CDR3 totals 15 residues. CDR1 is MGHRA and CDR2 is YSYEKL in the germline V gene. Trimming at V came to 1 base and at J to 7 bases, leaving 6 bases not matched to a gene. The CDR3 protein is CASSQASGVDGELFF. Written as DNA, the CDR3 is TGCGCCAGCAGCCAAGCAAGCGGGGTTGACGGGGAGCTGTTTTTT.

In this sample, this clonotype turned up many times. The rearrangement links TRBV7-2 to TRBJ1-4; D perhaps matches TRBD1 (6 bases). Germline-derived CDR1 and CDR2 are SGHTA and FQGNSA. The CDR3 sequence is 16 residues long. V lost 7 bases and J lost 3, with 18 bases in between. The CDR3, as DNA: TGTGCCAGCACCCCCAGTGGGGGGGCGGCTAATGAAAAACTGTTTTTT. It codes for CASTPSGGAANEKLFF. Using reference TRBV7-2 and TRBJ1-4 for the parts outside the CDR3, the full variable domain is GAGVSQSPSNKVTEKGKDVELRCDPISGHTALYWYRQSLGQGLEFLIYFQGNSAPDKSGLPSDRFSAERTGGSVSTLTIQRTQQEDSAVYLCASTPSGGAANEKLFFGSGTQLSVL.

In this sample, this clonotype turned up a few times. The rearrangement links TRBV20-1 to TRBJ2-1; TRBD1 agrees at 9 bases. This CDR3 comprises 15 residues. CDR1 is DFQATT, CDR2 SNEGSKA, per germline (reference sequence). The V and J ends lost 3 bases and 3 bases, in that order; junction bases with no gene match: 6. The CDR3 sequence is CSASGGQGIYNEQFF. In DNA, the CDR3 is TGCAGTGCTAGTGGGGGACAGGGTATCTACAATGAGCAGTTCTTC.

This clonotype was observed many times. This chain joins TRBV6-2 or TRBV6-3 and TRBJ1-2; no firm D call. Germline V gene data show CDR1 as MNHEY and CDR2 as SVGEGT. The CDR3 has 13 amino acids. With 2 bases removed from V and 9 bases from J, the gap between germline ends came to 13 bases. This CDR3 is CASSYPGHISYTF. The DNA for the CDR3 is TGTGCCAGCAGTTACCCCGGCCACATCAGCTACACCTTC.

This clonotype was found a few times. V gene TRBV5-6 combines with J gene TRBJ1-2; TRBD1 might be the D (6 bases). This CDR3 contains 15 residues. V was shortened by 4 bases and J by 2 bases, with 15 bases between the two germline ends. CDR1 and CDR2 from the germline V gene are SGHDT and YYEEEE. CDR3 sequence (DNA): TGTGCCAGCAGCCCGTTGACAGGCGCGAACTATGGCTACACCTTC. It is translated as CASSPLTGANYGYTF. The entire variable domain, with the rest obtained from reference TRBV5-6 and TRBJ1-2, is as follows: DAGVTQSPTHLIKTRGQQVTLRCSPKSGHDTVSWYQQALGQGPQFIFQYYEEEERQRGNFPDRFSGHQFPNYSSELNVNALLLGDSALYLCASSPLTGANYGYTFGSGTRLTVV.

The J gene is TRBJ2-3, the V gene TRBV7-3; D is uncertain. The CDR3 has 15 amino acids. The germline gives CDR1 SGHTA, CDR2 FQGTGA. The V end lost 5 bases, the J end lost 4 bases, and 16 bases lay between the germline ends. The CDR3 protein is CASSPRGSKSDTQYF. The CDR3 DNA sequence: TGTGCCAGCAGCCCGCGTGGGTCGAAATCAGATACGCAGTATTTT.

The chain has TRBV29-1 and TRBJ2-1; D call uncertain. The CDR3 length is 10 residues. V was pared by 2 bases and J by 6 bases, with 2 bases between. The germline V gene has CDR1 SQVTM and CDR2 ANQGSEA. CDR3 nucleotides: TGCAGCGTTGAAACCAATGAGCAGTTCTTC. This codes for CSVETNEQFF.

V gene TRBV7-9 combines with J gene TRBJ1-1; D unclear. The V end was cut by 2 bases, the J end by 1 base, with 11 bases between. CDR3 length: 15 amino acids. CDR1 SEHNR and CDR2 FQNEAQ come from the germline V gene (reference sequence). CDR3 sequence: CASSLTRGRNTEAFF. CDR3 DNA: TGTGCCAGCAGCTTAACCAGAGGGAGGAACACTGAAGCTTTCTTT.

The V call is TRBV5-1, the J call TRBJ1-2; the D gene is possibly TRBD1 (5 bases). V shed 4 bases and J shed 8 bases, with 15 bases lying between them. The CDR3 contains 13 residues. Germline values: CDR1 SGHRS, CDR2 YFSETQ. This CDR3 reads CASSVTGLGGYTF. CDR3 sequence (DNA): TGCGCCAGCAGCGTTACAGGTCTAGGAGGCTACACCTTC.

On this clonotype itself: Its ends do not fully match the called genes, so a read error is possible. The chain couples TRBV7-7 to TRBJ2-3, with 7 bases fitting TRBD2. CDR1 is SSHAT, CDR2 FNYEAQ, per germline (reference sequence). The CDR3 is 15 amino acids. The CDR3 nucleotides read TGTGCTAGCAGCCCCGGGGGGTACTACACAGATACGCAGTATTTT. The encoded protein is CASSPGGYYTDTQYF.

The table lists this clonotype with a few counts. This chain links TRBV7-2 with TRBJ2-4; D call uncertain. The V end was cut by 2 bases, the J end by 8 bases, with 16 bases between. Germline V lookup: CDR1 SGHTA, CDR2 FQGNSA. The CDR3 spans 15 residues. CDR3 bases: TGTGCCAGCAGCTTAAGGTTGGCGAGCCGGGACATTCAGTACTTC. This codes for CASSLRLASRDIQYF. The full variable domain, completed using reference TRBV7-2 and TRBJ2-4, is GAGVSQSPSNKVTEKGKDVELRCDPISGHTALYWYRQSLGQGLEFLIYFQGNSAPDKSGLPSDRFSAERTGGSVSTLTIQRTQQEDSAVYLCASSLRLASRDIQYFGAGTRLSVL.

V usage is TRBV13 and J usage is TRBJ1-5; 8 bases align to TRBD1. The germline V gene has CDR1 PRHDT and CDR2 FYEKMQ (reference sequence). CDR3 length: 16 amino acids. The V segment lost 4 bases and the J segment 6 bases; nucleotides outside the gene matches: 11. The CDR3 sequence is CASSSSRDRRGQPQHF. In nucleotides, the CDR3 is TGTGCCAGCAGCTCAAGCCGGGACAGGCGGGGTCAGCCCCAGCATTTT.

The genes are TRBV11-1 and TRBJ2-7, with 7 bases identical to TRBD2. Germline-derived CDR1 and CDR2 are SGHAT and FQDESV (reference sequence). The CDR3 extends over 20 amino acids. Trimming removed 4 bases from V and 5 bases from J; junction bases left unmatched: 26. The CDR3 DNA reads TGTGCCAGCAGCTCGCCGGCCCCTAGAAGCGGGGCGTTCTGGTTGGACGAGCAGTACGTC. Amino acid sequence: CASSSPAPRSGAFWLDEQYV.

The gene calls are TRBV5-6 and TRBJ2-3; TRBD2 matches at 10 bases. Germline values: CDR1 SGHDT, CDR2 YYEEEE. The CDR3 has 15 amino acids. V shed 5 bases, J shed 4 bases, and the junction held 7 bases outside the gene matches. CDR3 residues: CASRISGGAPDTQYF. DNA for the CDR3: TGTGCCAGCAGAATAAGCGGGGGGGCCCCAGATACGCAGTATTTT.

The J gene is TRBJ2-7, the V gene TRBV15; TRBD1 agrees at 9 bases. The germline CDR1 and CDR2 sequences are LNHNV and YYDKDF (reference sequence). V was clipped by 2 bases and J by 1 base; unmatched bases: 9. The CDR3 loop spans 17 amino acids. The CDR3 spells CATSRPLDRGVSYEQYF. CDR3 DNA: TGTGCCACCAGCAGACCTCTTGACAGGGGGGTTTCCTACGAGCAGTACTTC.

The gene calls are TRBV7-9 and TRBJ1-5; TRBD1 is a possible D gene (6 bases). Trimming took off 1 base at V and 1 base at J, with 8 bases between the two ends. The CDR3 is made up of 15 amino acids. Germline CDR1 reads SEHNR; CDR2 reads FQNEAQ (reference sequence). The CDR3 sequence: CASSLGTASNQPQHF. In DNA form, the CDR3 reads TGTGCCAGCAGCTTAGGGACAGCGAGCAATCAGCCCCAGCATTTT.

This clonotype has only a few counts. The rearrangement uses TRBV28 and TRBJ2-1, with 7 nucleotides matching TRBD1. CDR1 and CDR2 from the germline V gene are MDHEN and SYDVKM. CDR3 length: 13 residues. J lost 8 bases, V lost 6 bases, and 7 bases had no gene match. The CDR3 protein is CASRSTGEHEQFF. In DNA, the CDR3 is TGTGCCAGCAGGTCAACAGGGGAACATGAGCAGTTCTTC.

The table lists this clonotype with a few counts. This rearrangement joins TRBV7-9 to TRBJ2-7; D possibly corresponds to TRBD1 (6 bases). The length of the CDR3 is 15 residues. Deletions cut 3 bases from V and 5 bases from J, with 17 bases between. Germline V gene data show CDR1 as SEHNR and CDR2 as FQNEAQ (reference sequence). In nucleotides, the CDR3 is TGTGCCAGCAGCTTTGGGACATCGCTCGGGGACGAGCAGTACTTC. Its protein is CASSFGTSLGDEQYF.

This clonotype turned up a few times. The chain joins TRBV5-4 to TRBJ1-2; 9 nucleotides line up with TRBD1. The J segment lost 6 bases and the V segment lost 4 bases, leaving 4 bases of the junction unmatched. In germline, CDR1 is SGHNT, CDR2 YYREEE (reference sequence). CDR3 size: 13 residues. The CDR3 here is CASSTQGADGYTF. CDR3 sequence (DNA): TGTGCCAGCAGCACACAGGGGGCCGATGGCTACACCTTC.

This clonotype was picked up a small number of times. The CDR3 region is CATQRGGNSNQPQHF. CDR3 DNA: TGTGCCACCCAAAGGGGGGGGAATAGCAATCAGCCCCAGCATTTT. J is TRBJ1-5 and V is TRBV28, with a tentative D call TRBD1 (6 bases). The CDR3 is made up of 15 amino acids. Germline V gives CDR1 MDHEN, CDR2 SYDVKM. The ends were cut back, 10 bases at V and 0 bases at J, with 16 bases in the middle.

This clonotype came up once. This sequence joins TRBV20-1 and TRBJ1-2, with 11 bases fitting TRBD1. The V segment lost 2 bases and the J segment 3 bases; nucleotides outside the gene matches: 5. The CDR3 contains 15 residues. Per the germline V gene, CDR1 is DFQATT and CDR2 is SNEGSKA (reference sequence). CDR3 coding DNA: TGCAGTGCTAGATCCAGGACAGGGGGCGACTATGGCTACACCTTC. This encodes CSARSRTGGDYGYTF.

The genes are TRBV5-1 and TRBJ2-1; tentatively, D is TRBD2 (6 bases). Germline assignment: CDR1 SGHRS and CDR2 YFSETQ. This CDR3 spans 14 amino acids. The ends were cut back, 3 bases at V and 5 bases at J, with 12 bases in the middle. The CDR3 loop is CASSWGSGDNEQFF. The DNA of the CDR3 is TGCGCCAGCAGCTGGGGTAGCGGAGACAATGAGCAGTTCTTC.

V gene TRBV6-2 or TRBV6-3 combines with J gene TRBJ2-7, with D possibly being TRBD1 or TRBD2 (7 bases each). The germline CDR1 and CDR2 sequences are MNHEY and SVGEGT. The CDR3 is 13 residues long. The germline V and J ends were trimmed by 10 bases and 7 bases, with 20 bases remaining between them. CDR3 sequence reads: CAIGLRQGGEQYV. The CDR3 DNA is TGTGCCATTGGCCTTCGACAGGGAGGGGAGCAGTACGTC.

This chain connects TRBV12-3 or TRBV12-4 to TRBJ2-1; perhaps TRBD2 as D (6 bases). V was clipped by 5 bases and J by 0 bases, with 11 bases between them. The CDR3 is 15 residues long. Here the CDR3 reads CASSPRLDSYNEQFF. In DNA form, the CDR3 reads TGTGCCAGCAGTCCTAGACTAGACTCCTACAATGAGCAGTTCTTC.